One and the same sample provided the 18 T cell receptor beta chains below, sequenced in a study of T cell repertoires in aging, cancer and after chemotherapy. Amplification of TCR beta used genomic DNA extracted from peripheral blood. Multiplex touch-down PCR with TRB-A/B primers amplified rearranged V-D-J TRB sequences. TCRdb re-called the multiplex PCR reads with MiXCR, one entry per CDR3 protein. The sample lists 6,000 to 9,000 distinct CDR3 sequences, about 35% seen once, with roughly 5% in the top ten. Sequencing used blood. These receptors were obtained from a human donor in good health.

This rearrangement joins TRBV15 to TRBJ1-1; D might be TRBD1 (5 bases). Germline V CDR1 and CDR2: LNHNV, YYDKDF (reference sequence). CDR3 length equals 15 residues. With 3 bases removed from V and 5 bases from J, the gap between germline ends came to 16 bases. CDR3 in DNA: TGTGCCACCAGCAGGGGCGGGCAGGGAGGAACTGAAGCTTTCTTT. This codes for CATSRGGQGGTEAFF.

As to this clonotype: A single base separates this from a much larger clone, so it may be a read error. The chain is built from TRBV29-1 and TRBJ2-7, with D tentatively TRBD1 or TRBD2 (6 bases each). The germline gives CDR1 SQVTM, CDR2 ANQGSEA. The V gene lost 2 bases and the J gene lost 7 bases, with 21 bases spanning the gap. This CDR3 is built from 15 residues. CDR3 coding DNA: TGCAGCGTTGAAACCCGACTAGTGGGGGCGGGGGAGCAGTACTTC. As protein: CSVETRLVGAGEQYF.

The V and J genes are TRBV27 and TRBJ2-5, with D hard to call. This CDR3 is built from 13 residues. The V and J ends lost 3 bases and 5 bases respectively, with 10 bases between them. The germline V gene has CDR1 MNHEY and CDR2 SMNVEV (reference sequence). The CDR3 protein is CASSFGAWETQYF. CDR3 bases: TGTGCCAGCAGTTTTGGCGCATGGGAGACCCAGTACTTC.

In this sample, this clonotype is medium-sized. This sequence joins TRBV29-1 and TRBJ1-3; D may be TRBD1 (6 bases). The germline V gene encodes CDR1 SQVTM and CDR2 ANQGSEA. This CDR3 is built from 14 residues. V lost 3 bases and J 7 bases, leaving 16 bases between the germline ends. CDR3 amino acids: CSVERGITPNTIYF. Here the CDR3 DNA reads TGCAGCGTTGAGAGGGGGATAACTCCGAACACCATATATTTT. The full variable domain, with the rest looked up from reference TRBV29-1 and TRBJ1-3, is SAVISQKPSRDICQRGTSLTIQCQVDSQVTMMFWYRQQPGQSLTLIATANQGSEATYESGFVIDKFPISRPNLTFSTLTVSNMSPEDSSIYLCSVERGITPNTIYFGEGSWLTVV.

The rearrangement uses TRBV7-4 and TRBJ2-7; D remains ambiguous. The germline CDR1 and CDR2 sequences are SGHVT and SQSDAQ. Deletions cut 8 bases from V and 5 bases from J, with 22 bases between. The CDR3 runs to 15 residues. The DNA of the CDR3 is TGTGCCAGCGACGATTTTGGGCAAAGCAAGGACGAGCAGTACTTC. Translated, it gives CASDDFGQSKDEQYF.

The table lists this clonotype with a few counts. The genes are TRBV30 and TRBJ2-1, with 7 bases lining up with TRBD2. The V gene end was trimmed by 8 bases and the J gene end by 4 bases; junction bases not matched to a gene: 17. Germline V gene lookup returns CDR1 GTSNPN and CDR2 SVGIG (reference sequence). The CDR3 has 16 amino acids. The CDR3 sequence: CAAQADSSGRYNEQFF. CDR3 coding DNA: TGTGCCGCACAGGCTGATTCTAGCGGACGTTACAATGAGCAGTTCTTC.

The V call is TRBV4-3, the J call TRBJ1-3; a possible D gene is TRBD1 (5 bases). Germline lookup yields CDR1 LGHNA and CDR2 YSLEER. The V end was cut by 0 bases, the J end by 0 bases, with 9 bases between. This CDR3 is built from 16 residues. The CDR3: CASSQDRQSSGNTIYF. The CDR3 nucleotides are TGCGCCAGCAGCCAAGATCGACAGTCCTCTGGAAACACCATATATTTT.

The chain links TRBV7-2 to TRBJ2-3; 8 positions match TRBD2. Germline trimming cut 0 bases from V and 2 bases from J; bases unmatched to any gene: 7. Germline CDR1 SGHTA, CDR2 FQGNSA. The CDR3 contains 17 residues. This chain's CDR3 is CASSLAGKRGTTDTQYF. CDR3 in DNA: TGTGCCAGCAGCTTAGCCGGCAAGCGGGGGACCACAGATACGCAGTATTTT.

The chain recombines TRBV6-4 with TRBJ2-1, with TRBD2 matching 10 bases. The CDR3 has 15 amino acids. J gave up 7 bases and V 6 bases, and 9 bases lay outside the gene matches. Per the germline V gene, CDR1 is MRHNA and CDR2 is SNTAGT. CDR3 region: CASSPAGGQPNEQFF. The CDR3 coding sequence is TGTGCCAGCAGCCCAGCGGGGGGGCAGCCTAATGAGCAGTTCTTC.

This clonotype has more than one count but fewer than ten. The chain joins TRBV12-3 or TRBV12-4 to TRBJ2-6; a possible D gene is TRBD1 (6 bases). V lost 6 bases to trimming and J lost 0 bases, with 9 bases between them. This CDR3 has 15 amino acids. The chain's CDR3 is CASSSGASGANVLTF. CDR3 sequence (DNA): TGTGCCAGCAGCTCAGGGGCCTCTGGGGCCAACGTCCTGACTTTC.

The chain joins TRBV18 to TRBJ2-3, with D uncertain. The CDR3 is 12 amino acids. V dropped 3 bases and J dropped 4 bases, with 5 bases sitting between them. Germline V gene lookup returns CDR1 KGHSH and CDR2 LQKENI. CDR3 in amino acids: CASSPGADTQYF. In nucleotides, the CDR3 is TGTGCCAGCTCACCGGGTGCAGATACGCAGTATTTT.

The J gene is TRBJ2-2, the V gene TRBV5-1, with a possible D match to TRBD2 (6 bases). Deletions cut 4 bases from V and 0 bases from J, with 10 bases between. From germline, CDR1 is SGHRS and CDR2 YFSETQ. The CDR3 spans 15 residues. DNA for the CDR3: TGCGCCAGCAGCGGAGGGTGGCCGAACACCGGGGAGCTGTTTTTT. It is translated as CASSGGWPNTGELFF.

In its sample, this clonotype is medium-sized. The rearrangement joins TRBV6-5 to TRBJ1-4; 7 bases are a match to TRBD1. The CDR3 length is 12 residues. J lost 7 bases, V lost 5 bases, and 1 base had no gene match. Germline V CDR1 and CDR2: MNHEY, SVGAGI. As DNA, the CDR3 is TGTGCCAGCAGTCGACAGGGTGAAAAACTGTTTTTT. Its translation: CASSRQGEKLFF.

As to this clonotype: A read error is possible here, since a much larger clone lies one base away. The rearrangement joins TRBV19 to TRBJ1-4; a possible D gene is TRBD1 (5 bases). This CDR3 has 13 amino acids. Germline assignment: CDR1 LNHDA and CDR2 SQIVND (reference sequence). The CDR3 here is CASGGRTNKKLFF. The CDR3, as DNA: TGTGCCAGTGGGGGACGGACTAATAAAAAACTGTTTTTT. Full variable domain (outside the CDR3, taken from reference TRBV19 and TRBJ1-4): DGGITQSPKYLFRKEGQNVTLSCEQNLNHDAMYWYRQDPGQGLRLIYYSQIVNDFQKGDIAEGYSVSREKKESFPLTVTSAQKNPTAFYLCASGGRTNKKLFFGSGTQLSVL.

This clonotype is medium-sized in the sample. The genes are TRBV29-1 and TRBJ1-4; a possible D gene is TRBD1 (6 bases). V lost 3 bases and J lost 6, with 8 bases in between. From germline, CDR1 is SQVTM and CDR2 ANQGSEA. The CDR3 runs 12 residues. The chain's CDR3 is CSVEGADEKLFF. The DNA of the CDR3 is TGCAGCGTTGAGGGGGCTGATGAAAAACTGTTTTTT.

This clonotype was counted once. An end of the junction does not agree with germline; a read error may underlie this. The chain couples TRBV6-5 to TRBJ1-2, with 8 bases aligning to TRBD1. Germline V gives CDR1 MNHEY, CDR2 SVGAGI. The CDR3 extends over 15 amino acids. CDR3 nucleotide sequence: TGTGCCTGCAGAGAAGGACAGGGAGAGTCCTATGGCTACACCTTC. Its translation: CACREGQGESYGYTF.

The V and J genes are TRBV6-2 or TRBV6-3 and TRBJ1-2; 9 positions agree with TRBD1. Germline loops: CDR1 MNHEY, CDR2 SVGEGT. V dropped 2 bases and J dropped 5; count of bases not matched to a gene: 3. The CDR3 spans 14 residues. The CDR3 spells CASSYNRGRYGYTF. The CDR3 nucleotides are TGTGCCAGCAGTTACAACAGGGGGCGGTATGGCTACACCTTC.

This clonotype occurred a few times. This chain connects TRBV18 to TRBJ2-3; 7 positions agree with TRBD2. After removal of 3 bases from V and 0 bases from J, the junction contained 3 bases not matched to a gene. Germline CDR1 KGHSH, CDR2 LQKENI. CDR3 size: 15 residues. CDR3 sequence reads: CASSPSSGSTDTQYF. The DNA for the CDR3 is TGTGCCAGCTCACCCTCTAGCGGTAGCACAGATACGCAGTATTTT.